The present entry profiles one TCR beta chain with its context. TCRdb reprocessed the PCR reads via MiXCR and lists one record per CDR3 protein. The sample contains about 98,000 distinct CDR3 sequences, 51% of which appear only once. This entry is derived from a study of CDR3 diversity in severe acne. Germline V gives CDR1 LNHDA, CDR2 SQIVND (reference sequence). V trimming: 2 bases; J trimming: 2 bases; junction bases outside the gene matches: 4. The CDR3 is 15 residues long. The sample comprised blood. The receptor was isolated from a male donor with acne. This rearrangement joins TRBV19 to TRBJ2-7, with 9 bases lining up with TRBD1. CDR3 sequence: CASSIFGTGTYEQYF. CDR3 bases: TGTGCCAGTAGTATATTTGGGACAGGGACCTACGAGCAGTACTTC.